The sequence of this T cell receptor beta chain was determined in a study of technical replicates of blood from several donors. Trimming shortened V by 6 bases and J by 2 bases, and 10 bases separated the two germline ends. Looked up from germline, CDR1 is ENHRY and CDR2 is SYGVKD. The CDR3 contains 13 residues. The assay was immunoSEQ multiplex PCR, and TCRdb's table has in-frame clones only and misses some. The table shows roughly 45,000 clones, with around 90% occurring only once. The receptor was isolated from a human donor in good health. Some clones in this sample may be carry-over from other donors' samples. The chain employs TRBV10-3 and TRBJ2-5; TRBD1 might be the D (6 bases). Sequencing input: PBMCs. As DNA, the CDR3 is TGTGCCATCAGGGACGGACAGCAAGAGACCCAGTACTTC. This codes for CAIRDGQQETQYF.